This T cell receptor (beta chain) was recovered during a study of cytomegalovirus exposure and HLA in healthy donors. About the research overall: The Caucasian-associated ancestry cluster contained 75% to 85% of the approximately 390 genotyped donors.

With 60 Vbeta and 13 Jbeta primers, the PCR was carried out. Method: immunoSEQ multiplex PCR; TCRdb's copy keeps in-frame clones and lacks some. The repertoire includes fewer than 140,000 clones, 60% to 80% of them detected once, and 2.5% sits in the top ten. Sequences were obtained from PBMCs. This receptor was identified in a man between 40 and 49 years old in good health and CMV-seronegative.

Written as DNA, the CDR3 is TGCGCCAGCAGCTTGGGTCCGACTAGCGGGCGTAGGAGCTCCTACAATGAGCAGTTCTTC. Protein: CASSLGPTSGRRSSYNEQFF. The V and J genes are TRBV5-1 and TRBJ2-1; 10 bases map to TRBD2. Germline lookup yields CDR1 SGHRS and CDR2 YFSETQ. After removal of 0 bases from V and 0 bases from J, the junction contained 12 bases not matched to a gene. CDR3 length: 20 amino acids.